Shown below are 20 T cell receptor beta chains from a single sample sequenced in a study of OX40 agonist ivuxolimab in advanced cancers. The library was prepared using the immunoSEQ multiplex PCR assay. This immuneACCESS table, as held by TCRdb, lists in-frame sequences with V and J called but not all clones. Of the missing ones, under half trace to an unresolved V gene in checked studies; the others have no known cause. The sample profile shows more than 55,000 clones; about 89% of them were found once. Of the sample, 13% to 15% is held by the ten largest clones. The sample consisted of CD4+ or CD8+ T cells sorted from blood, taken in a trial of the OX40 agonist ivuxolimab. Receptor source: an adult with an advanced solid tumor such as melanoma, head and neck, liver or kidney cancer.

The rearrangement links TRBV14 to TRBJ2-5; weak D call: TRBD2 (7 bases). Trimming took 4 bases from V and 4 from J, leaving 13 bases between them. CDR3 length: 14 amino acids. In germline, CDR1 is SGHDN, CDR2 FVKESK. This CDR3 is CASSLAGARETQYF. CDR3 nucleotides: TGTGCCAGCAGCCTGGCGGGGGCGAGAGAGACCCAGTACTTC.

The chain joins TRBV5-6 to TRBJ2-5, with TRBD1 matching 8 bases. V shed 4 bases, J shed 5 bases, and the junction held 4 bases outside the gene matches. Germline CDR1 and CDR2: SGHDT and YYEEEE. CDR3 size: 13 residues. The CDR3 nucleotides are TGTGCCAGCAGCCCGACAGGGGTGGAGACCCAGTACTTC. Its translation is CASSPTGVETQYF. The full variable domain, rest sourced from reference TRBV5-6 and TRBJ2-5, is DAGVTQSPTHLIKTRGQQVTLRCSPKSGHDTVSWYQQALGQGPQFIFQYYEEEERQRGNFPDRFSGHQFPNYSSELNVNALLLGDSALYLCASSPTGVETQYFGPGTRLLVL.

The chain carries TRBV7-9 and TRBJ1-4; D unresolved. The CDR3 runs to 14 residues. Germline V gene sequence: CDR1 SEHNR, CDR2 FQNEAQ (reference sequence). V shed 0 bases and J shed 8 bases, with 10 bases lying between them. The CDR3 DNA is TGTGCCAGCAGCTTAGCGCTCGCGGGGGAAAAACTGTTTTTT. Translated: CASSLALAGEKLFF.

This clone was seen just once. This sequence joins TRBV9 and TRBJ2-3; D gene ambiguous. The germline V gene has CDR1 SGDLS and CDR2 YYNGEE. Deletions cut 0 bases from V and 2 bases from J, with 7 bases between. The CDR3 is 14 amino acids. This CDR3 is CASSVVGNTDTQYF. The CDR3 DNA follows: TGTGCCAGCAGCGTAGTGGGGAACACAGATACGCAGTATTTT.

The chain has TRBV5-1 and TRBJ2-2; weak D call: TRBD1 (6 bases). The germline V and J ends were trimmed by 9 bases and 4 bases, with 19 bases remaining between them. In germline, CDR1 is SGHRS, CDR2 YFSETQ. CDR3 size: 15 residues. The CDR3 spells CATNNRDSGTGELFF. The CDR3 bases are TGCGCCACCAACAACAGGGATTCGGGCACCGGGGAGCTGTTTTTT. Full variable domain (missing parts from reference TRBV5-1 and TRBJ2-2): KAGVTQTPRYLIKTRGQQVTLSCSPISGHRSVSWYQQTPGQGLQFLFEYFSETQRNKGNFPGRFSGRQFSNSRSEMNVSTLELGDSALYLCATNNRDSGTGELFFGEGSRLTVL.

The chain links TRBV19 to TRBJ2-5; D uncertain. Trimming shortened V by 5 bases and J by 2 bases, and 9 bases separated the two germline ends. Germline CDR1 is LNHDA and CDR2 is SQIVND (reference sequence). CDR3 length equals 13 residues. Here the CDR3 DNA reads TGTGCCAGTAGTCGGCAGGAACAAGAGACCCAGTACTTC. It specifies CASSRQEQETQYF.

This sequence joins TRBV2 and TRBJ1-4; D is possibly TRBD1 (5 bases). CDR3 length: 13 residues. V was trimmed by 6 bases and J by 8 bases, leaving 13 bases between them. Germline V gives CDR1 SNHLY, CDR2 FYNNEI. This CDR3 reads CASRGGAKEKLFF. Written as DNA, the CDR3 is TGTGCCAGCAGGGGGGGAGCAAAAGAAAAACTGTTTTTT. The complete variable domain, with remaining parts taken from reference TRBV2 and TRBJ1-4, reads EPEVTQTPSHQVTQMGQEVILRCVPISNHLYFYWYRQILGQKVEFLVSFYNNEISEKSEIFDDQFSVERPDGSNFTLKIRSTKLEDSAMYFCASRGGAKEKLFFGSGTQLSVL.

This chain links TRBV7-8 with TRBJ2-5; D unresolved. The end of the DNA fits TRBJ2-7 better, so the J call may be wrong. This CDR3 is 13 amino acids long. Germline values: CDR1 SGHVS, CDR2 FQNEAQ. For the CDR3, the DNA is TGTGCCAGCAGACTTCCCCTTGGATACGAGCAGTACTTC. This encodes CASRLPLGYEQYF.

The gene calls are TRBV19 and TRBJ2-1; 11 bases line up with TRBD2. J was trimmed by 7 bases and V by 5 bases; bases with no gene match: 7. The length of the CDR3 is 15 residues. From germline, CDR1 is LNHDA and CDR2 SQIVND (reference sequence). The DNA of the CDR3 is TGTGCCAGTAGTCCATCTAGCGGGAGGATAAATGAGCAGTTCTTC. Its translation: CASSPSSGRINEQFF.

The chain is built from TRBV7-2 and TRBJ2-2; TRBD2 agrees at 15 bases. V gave up 8 bases and J gave up 7 bases; unmatched junction bases: 8. The CDR3 sequence is 16 residues long. Germline CDR1 is SGHTA and CDR2 is FQGNSA. CDR3 sequence reads: CASSRTSGRVSGELFF. CDR3 coding DNA: TGTGCCAGCTCACGGACTAGCGGGAGGGTTAGCGGGGAGCTGTTTTTT.

This chain uses TRBV15 with TRBJ2-6; the D is unclear. This CDR3 region has 15 residues. Germline V CDR1 and CDR2: LNHNV, YYDKDF (reference sequence). Trimming took off 8 bases at V and 0 bases at J, with 11 bases between the two ends. The CDR3 protein is CATAGRSSGANVLTF. DNA for the CDR3: TGTGCCACCGCCGGACGTTCCTCTGGGGCCAACGTCCTGACTTTC.

The J gene is TRBJ2-1, the V gene TRBV7-3; D not resolved. The CDR3 is 18 residues long. V lost 4 bases, J lost 0 bases, and 19 bases lay in between. Germline V lookup: CDR1 SGHTA, CDR2 FQGTGA. The CDR3 loop reads CASSYPGARAYSYNEQFF. In nucleotides, the CDR3 is TGTGCCAGCAGCTACCCGGGTGCTAGGGCGTACTCCTACAATGAGCAGTTCTTC.

V is TRBV18 and J is TRBJ2-1; D is unclear. V was shortened by 3 bases and J by 5 bases, with 8 bases between the two germline ends. Germline CDR1 and CDR2: KGHSH and LQKENI. The CDR3 has 13 residues. The CDR3 DNA follows: TGTGCCAGCTCACCGGGCAGCGACAATGAGCAGTTCTTC. This gives the protein CASSPGSDNEQFF.

The chain uses TRBV25-1 and TRBJ2-5; the match to TRBD1 covers 7 bases. Germline V gene data show CDR1 as MGHDK and CDR2 as SYGVNS. After removal of 2 bases from V and 1 base from J, the junction contained 4 bases not matched to a gene. The length of the CDR3 is 15 residues. CDR3 region: CASSEERQGQETQYF. The CDR3 DNA reads as TGTGCCAGCAGTGAAGAGCGACAGGGCCAAGAGACCCAGTACTTC.

V usage is TRBV6-6 and J usage is TRBJ2-5, with a tentative D call TRBD2 (5 bases). Looked up from germline, CDR1 is MNHNY and CDR2 is SVGAGI (reference sequence). Trimming left V 2 bases short and J 3 bases short, with 13 bases between. The CDR3 covers 15 residues. CDR3 amino acids: CASSYGPSSKETQYF. CDR3 nucleotides: TGTGCCAGCAGTTACGGGCCTAGCAGCAAAGAGACCCAGTACTTC.

The table lists this clone with a count of one. The V call is TRBV18, the J call TRBJ2-3; 7 bases are shared with TRBD2. The ends lost 2 bases at V and 5 bases at J; junction bases unmatched: 4. This CDR3 spans 14 amino acids. The germline CDR1 and CDR2 sequences are KGHSH and LQKENI. The CDR3, as DNA: TGTGCCAGCTCACCATTCCTAGCGGAAGATACGCAGTATTTT. It specifies CASSPFLAEDTQYF.

V gene TRBV6-1 combines with J gene TRBJ2-1, with 11 positions matching TRBD1. The CDR3 sequence is 14 residues long. J gave up 9 bases and V 6 bases, and 7 bases lay outside the gene matches. Germline-derived CDR1 and CDR2 are MNHNS and SASEGT. Written as DNA, the CDR3 is TGTGCCAGCAGATATGGACAGGGGGCAGGTGAGCAGTTCTTC. Encoded protein: CASRYGQGAGEQFF.

The chain joins TRBV18 to TRBJ1-2; 9 bases align to TRBD1. The CDR3 runs 13 residues. J was trimmed by 2 bases and V by 10 bases; bases with no gene match: 5. Germline loops: CDR1 KGHSH, CDR2 LQKENI. The CDR3 loop is CAMTGGDNYGYTF. The CDR3 coding sequence is TGTGCCATGACAGGGGGTGACAACTATGGCTACACCTTC.

The J gene is TRBJ2-1, the V gene TRBV7-2; no definite D call. The germline V gene encodes CDR1 SGHTA and CDR2 FQGNSA. The CDR3 has 16 residues. The ends were cut back, 1 base at V and 6 bases at J, with 16 bases in the middle. The CDR3 sequence is CASSLDGDSSLNEQFF. The CDR3 DNA sequence: TGTGCCAGCAGCTTAGACGGCGATAGTTCACTCAATGAGCAGTTCTTC.

J is TRBJ2-7 and V is TRBV4-3; the match to TRBD2 covers 9 bases. This CDR3 contains 16 residues. CDR1 and CDR2 (germline): LGHNA, YSLEER. The J segment lost 4 bases and the V segment lost 4 bases, leaving 11 bases of the junction unmatched. This CDR3 is CASSPSAVAGEYEQYF. In nucleotides, the CDR3 is TGCGCCAGCAGCCCCTCCGCGGTAGCGGGAGAATACGAGCAGTACTTC.